Listed below are T cell receptor beta chains from one sample, sequenced in a study of blood T cell repertoires in COVID-19. TCRdb's copy holds only in-frame clones and misses some; the assay was immunoSEQ multiplex PCR. The table shows some 200,000 clones, with approximately 86% occurring only once. The sequenced sample consisted of peripheral blood. The receptors here all came from a man between 40 and 49 years old with active or convalescent COVID-19. The CDR3 runs from the conserved cysteine through the conserved F or W. The D gene is left open where the match is weak. Rows give clone size only sometimes, using once, few, many, or a class for an expanded clone.

D gene,J gene,V gene,clone size,CDR3 length,CDR3 DNA,CDR3 protein
.,TRBJ2-5,TRBV10-1,few,14,TGCGCCAGCAGTGAGTCCGAGTATGGAGAGACCCAGTACTTC,CASSESEYGETQYF
.,TRBJ2-7,TRBV3-1/TRBV3-2,.,15,TGTGCCAGCAGCCAAGAAGTGAGGCGGGGCGGCGAGCAGCACTTC,CASSQEVRRGGEQHF
.,TRBJ1-5,TRBV4-2,few,18,TGTGCCAGCAGCCAAGATATGGAGACAGAATATAGCAATCAGCCCCAGCATTTT,CASSQDMETEYSNQPQHF
.,TRBJ1-1,TRBV5-1,.,14,TGCGCCAGCAGCTTCGAGGGCAGAGCCGCTGAAGCTTTCTTT,CASSFEGRAAEAFF
TRBD1,TRBJ2-5,TRBV5-6,many,16,TGTGCCAGCAAGATTTGGCCGGGGACAGAACAAGAGACCCAGTACTTC,CASKIWPGTEQETQYF
.,TRBJ1-1,TRBV5-1,.,13,TGCGCCAGCAGTGCGACAGGACGAACTGAAGCTTTCTTT,CASSATGRTEAFF
.,TRBJ2-7,TRBV5-6,.,13,TGTGCCAGCACCCGGGACACCGACTACGAGCAGTACTTC,CASTRDTDYEQYF
TRBD2,TRBJ2-5,TRBV3-1/TRBV3-2,.,13,TGTGCCAGCAGCGCAACTAGCGTCGAGACCCAGTACTTC,CASSATSVETQYF
.,TRBJ1-5,TRBV7-9,.,14,TGTGCCAGCAGCTTAGGGGGCCTCAATCAGCCCCAGCATTTT,CASSLGGLNQPQHF
.,TRBJ2-7,TRBV6-2/TRBV6-3,.,15,TGTGCCAGCAGTTACTCCTTCGGACAGACCTACGAGCAGTACTTC,CASSYSFGQTYEQYF
TRBD1,TRBJ1-2,TRBV27,.,16,TGTGCCAGCAGTTTCCTTACCGCCGGGACAGGCTATGGCTACACCTTC,CASSFLTAGTGYGYTF
.,TRBJ2-7,TRBV6-1,.,14,TGTGCCAGCAGTGATGACAGGCCTTCTTACGAGCAGTACTTC,CASSDDRPSYEQYF
.,TRBJ1-4,TRBV7-2,.,15,TGTGCCAGCGGCATTAGGGGTGCAACTAATGAAAAACTGTTTTTT,CASGIRGATNEKLFF
TRBD1,TRBJ1-1,TRBV19,.,15,TGTGCCAGTACCGACAGGGGGCGCAGGAACACTGAAGCTTTCTTT,CASTDRGRRNTEAFF
.,TRBJ1-1,TRBV25-1,.,13,TGTGCCAGCAGTGAACGCGGGAGCGCTGAAGCTTTCTTT,CASSERGSAEAFF
.,TRBJ2-7,TRBV5-6,.,13,TGTGCCAGCAGCTGGCTAGCTGGCTACGAGCAGTACTTC,CASSWLAGYEQYF
.,TRBJ1-2,TRBV6-1,few,13,TGTGCCAGCAGTGAAAATCTTAACTATGGCTACACCTTC,CASSENLNYGYTF
TRBD1,TRBJ1-3,TRBV19,.,13,TGTGCCAGTAGTATCACGGACAGGAACACCATATATTTT,CASSITDRNTIYF
.,TRBJ1-1,TRBV3-1/TRBV3-2,.,13,TGTGCCAGCAGCCAAGGAGGAGGGAGTGAAGCTTTCTTT,CASSQGGGSEAFF
TRBD1,TRBJ2-7,TRBV18,.,13,TGTGCCAGCGAGGACAGGGCTTCCTACGAGCAGTACTTC,CASEDRASYEQYF
TRBD1,TRBJ1-3,TRBV3-1/TRBV3-2,.,16,TGTGCCAGCAGCCAGTGGACAGGTGCCTCTGGAAACACCATATATTTT,CASSQWTGASGNTIYF
TRBD1,TRBJ1-1,TRBV3-1/TRBV3-2,.,15,TGTGCCAGCAGCCAAGATGGGACAGGGGGAACTGAAGCTTTCTTT,CASSQDGTGGTEAFF
TRBD1,TRBJ1-5,TRBV15,.,17,TGTGCCACCAGCAGATTCCCGGGACAGGGGAGCAATCAGCCCCAGCATTTT,CATSRFPGQGSNQPQHF
.,TRBJ1-2,TRBV28,.,15,TGTGCCAGCAGGCGACCCGGACAGCTTAACTATGGCTACACCTTC,CASRRPGQLNYGYTF
.,TRBJ1-5,TRBV18,.,14,TGTGCCAGCTCACCATGGACAGTCAATCAGCCCCAGCATTTT,CASSPWTVNQPQHF
.,TRBJ1-2,TRBV21-1,once,17,TGTGCCAGCAGCACGCCAGGGCCCCAACTTTCTAACTATGGCTACACCTTC,CASSTPGPQLSNYGYTF
.,TRBJ2-7,TRBV7-9,.,16,TGTGCCAGCAGCACCCTCCGGGGAAACAGAATTTACGAGCAGTACTTC,CASSTLRGNRIYEQYF
.,TRBJ1-4,TRBV2,few,15,TGTGCCAGCAGTGCTGACAGACCAACTAATGAAAAACTGTTTTTT,CASSADRPTNEKLFF
TRBD2,TRBJ2-3,TRBV4-2,.,16,TGTGCCAGCAGCCAAGATGTAGCGGGGATCACAGATACGCAGTATTTT,CASSQDVAGITDTQYF
.,TRBJ1-2,TRBV2,.,14,TGTGCCAGCAGAAATTCCGGGAGCTACTATGGCTACACCTTC,CASRNSGSYYGYTF
.,TRBJ1-2,TRBV7-9,.,13,TGTGCCAGCAGCTTAGGCGGTAACTATGGCTACACCTTC,CASSLGGNYGYTF
.,TRBJ1-6,TRBV2,.,14,TGTGCCAGCTCCCGGGACACTAGAAATTCACCCCTCCACTTT,CASSRDTRNSPLHF
.,TRBJ2-3,TRBV19,.,14,TGTGCCAGTAGTGCGGTGTATCGCACAGATACGCAGTATTTT,CASSAVYRTDTQYF
.,TRBJ1-5,TRBV28,.,17,TGTGCCAGCAGTTACCCCTGGGGAGTCCCCAGCAATCAGCCCCAGCATTTT,CASSYPWGVPSNQPQHF
.,TRBJ1-2,TRBV12-3/TRBV12-4,few,13,TGTGCCAGCAGTCGAGGGGGTGGAATCGGCTACACCTTC,CASSRGGGIGYTF
.,TRBJ2-5,TRBV7-5,.,17,TGTGCCAGAAGCTTAGCGAGGCAGGGGCCCCAACAAGAGACCCAGTACTTC,CARSLARQGPQQETQYF
.,TRBJ1-1,TRBV7-8,.,14,TGTGCCAGCAGCTACCGCGTGATGAACACTGAAGCTTTCTTT,CASSYRVMNTEAFF
.,TRBJ2-3,TRBV30,.,16,TGTGCCTGGAGTGTATCGGCGGTCCGGGGCACAGATACGCAGTATTTT,CAWSVSAVRGTDTQYF
.,TRBJ2-7,TRBV6-2/TRBV6-3,.,14,TGTGCCAGCAGTTACGAGCGGATTTCCTACGAGCAGTACTTC,CASSYERISYEQYF
.,TRBJ1-2,TRBV5-1,.,11,TGCGCCAGCAGCTTAGAGGGACTCTACACCTTC,CASSLEGLYTF
.,TRBJ1-2,TRBV4-3,.,12,TGCGCCAGCAGAGGACAGCCCTATGGCTACACCTTC,CASRGQPYGYTF
.,TRBJ1-1,TRBV9,.,13,TGTGCCAGCAGCGTAGGTAAGAACACTGAAGCTTTCTTT,CASSVGKNTEAFF
.,TRBJ2-7,TRBV4-1,.,15,TGCGCCAGCAGCCAAATGGTGACAGCCTCCTACGAGCAGTACTTC,CASSQMVTASYEQYF
TRBD1,TRBJ2-7,TRBV11-3,.,14,TGTGCCAGCAGTCTACGAGGGGGCGCCTACGAGCAGTACTTC,CASSLRGGAYEQYF
.,TRBJ1-3,TRBV7-8,.,15,TGTGCCAGCAGCTCCCTCCAGGGATCTGGAAACACCATATATTTT,CASSSLQGSGNTIYF
TRBD1,TRBJ1-6,TRBV18,once,15,TGTGCCAGCTCACCATCCGGGACAGGGGTTTCCCCCCTCCACTTT,CASSPSGTGVSPLHF
TRBD1,TRBJ1-5,TRBV19,many,13,TGTGCCAGTAGTATCAGGGGGAACCAGCCCCAGCATTTT,CASSIRGNQPQHF
.,TRBJ2-1,TRBV15,.,14,TGTGCCACCAGCAGAGATGGGTGGCAGGATGAGCAGTTCTTC,CATSRDGWQDEQFF
TRBD1,TRBJ1-4,TRBV9,.,16,TGTGCCAGCAGCCCCTGGGGGGGACAGGGGAATGAAAAACTGTTTTTT,CASSPWGGQGNEKLFF
TRBD1,TRBJ1-6,TRBV12-5,.,13,TGTGCTAGTGGTTTAGAGGGGGCGCCACCCCTCCACTTT,CASGLEGAPPLHF
TRBD1,TRBJ1-5,TRBV30,.,13,TGTGCCTGGAGTGTAACAGGGGTTCAGCCCCAGCATTTT,CAWSVTGVQPQHF
.,TRBJ1-2,TRBV11-3,.,15,TGTGCCAGCAGGTCGATCAGGGTATGGAACTATGGCTACACCTTC,CASRSIRVWNYGYTF
.,TRBJ1-1,TRBV25-1,few,10,TGTGCCAGCTGGGCGACTGAAGCTTTCTTT,CASWATEAFF
TRBD1,TRBJ1-2,TRBV6-6,.,13,TGTGCCAGCAGTTACTCCGGGACAGACCATTACACCTTC,CASSYSGTDHYTF